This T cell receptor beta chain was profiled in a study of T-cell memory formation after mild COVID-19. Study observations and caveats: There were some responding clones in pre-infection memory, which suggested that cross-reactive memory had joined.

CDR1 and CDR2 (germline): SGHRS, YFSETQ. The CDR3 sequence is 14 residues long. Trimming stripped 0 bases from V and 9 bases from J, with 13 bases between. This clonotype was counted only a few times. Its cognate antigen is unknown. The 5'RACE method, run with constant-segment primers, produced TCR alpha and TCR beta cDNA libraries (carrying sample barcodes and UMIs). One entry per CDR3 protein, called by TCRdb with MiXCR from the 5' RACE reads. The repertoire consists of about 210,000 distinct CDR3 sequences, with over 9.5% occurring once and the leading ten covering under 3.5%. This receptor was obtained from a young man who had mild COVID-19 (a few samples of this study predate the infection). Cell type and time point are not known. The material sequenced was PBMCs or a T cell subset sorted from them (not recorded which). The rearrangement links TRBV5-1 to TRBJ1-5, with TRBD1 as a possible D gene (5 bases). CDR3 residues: CASSLAGGVAPQHF. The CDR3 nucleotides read TGCGCCAGCAGCTTGGCCGGAGGGGTTGCGCCCCAGCATTTT.